The entry below describes one T cell receptor (beta chain). Its antigen is currently unknown. These data are taken from a study of CD8 T cells in ankylosing spondylitis. CDR1 is KGHSH, CDR2 LQKENI, per germline. Trimming pared 6 bases from V and 0 bases from J, leaving 11 bases between. This CDR3 has 15 residues. TCRdb independently ran MiXCR on the 5' RACE reads; one entry per CDR3 protein. This sample has about 750,000 distinct CDR3 sequences; roughly 20% occur once, and the top ten carry roughly a fifth. Study-wide findings and caveats: Ankylosing spondylitis blood seemed to carry a telltale TCR beta motif made of several highly homologous variants. It was reported that disease-linked clones were significantly enriched in matched ankylosing spondylitis synovial fluid.

The rearrangement joins TRBV18 to TRBJ2-2, with D maybe TRBD1 (6 bases). This receptor was identified in a male donor with ankylosing spondylitis. Specimen: blood, either unsorted or a sorted T cell fraction (not recorded which). The CDR3 nucleotides read TGTGCCAGCTCTCACAGGGACGCGAACACCGGGGAGCTGTTTTTT. Translating it yields CASSHRDANTGELFF.